The rows below give T cell receptor beta chains drawn from one sample of a study of blood T cell repertoires in COVID-19. Produced via immunoSEQ multiplex PCR; TCRdb's table is partial and in-frame only. Found here are 70,000 to 75,000 clones, 80% to 90% of them singletons; the top ten hold roughly 5.6%. Sequenced material: peripheral blood. Receptors were obtained from a human donor in a cohort sampled during active COVID-19. Both conserved end residues are part of each CDR3. The D gene is left open where the match is weak. Only some rows state a clone size, as once, few, many or a class for expanded clones.

size	D	V	J	CDR3	DNA
NA	TRBD2	TRBV7-9	TRBJ2-3	CASSSQLRRLAALTDTQYF	TGTGCCAGCAGCTCACAACTACGAAGACTAGCGGCGCTCACAGATACGCAGTATTTT
once	TRBD1	TRBV28	TRBJ1-1	CASSPPGQGDNGEAFF	TGTGCCAGCAGTCCCCCGGGACAGGGGGACAACGGTGAAGCTTTCTTT
NA	NA	TRBV19	TRBJ1-2	CASSQPEVRGYTF	TGTGCCAGTAGTCAGCCAGAGGTTCGCGGCTACACCTTC
NA	NA	TRBV4-2	TRBJ1-5	CASSHRQAQPQHF	TGTGCCAGCAGCCACCGACAAGCCCAGCCCCAGCATTTT
NA	NA	TRBV12-5	TRBJ2-2	CASGRGAGELFF	TGTGCTAGTGGTAGGGGCGCCGGGGAGCTGTTTTTT
NA	TRBD2	TRBV7-2	TRBJ2-3	CASKFSGGRSSTDTQYF	TGTGCCAGCAAATTTAGCGGGGGGCGTTCTAGCACAGATACGCAGTATTTT
once	NA	TRBV12-3/TRBV12-4	TRBJ1-2	CASSFEFGEGYTF	TGTGCCAGCAGTTTTGAGTTTGGGGAGGGCTACACCTTC
NA	NA	TRBV3-1/TRBV3-2	TRBJ1-3	CASSQDPRGVSGNTIYF	TGTGCCAGCAGCCAAGATCCCAGGGGAGTCTCTGGAAACACCATATATTTT
NA	NA	TRBV30	TRBJ1-4	CAWSPGVQGTEKLFF	TGTGCCTGGAGCCCTGGGGTCCAGGGAACAGAAAAACTGTTTTTT
NA	TRBD2	TRBV9	TRBJ2-2	CASSSQRGGWFGELFF	TGTGCCAGCAGCTCCCAGCGGGGGGGCTGGTTCGGGGAGCTGTTTTTT
NA	TRBD1	TRBV7-9	TRBJ1-4	CASSGTGAANEKLFF	TGTGCCAGCAGCGGTACAGGGGCAGCTAATGAAAAACTGTTTTTT
NA	TRBD1	TRBV19	TRBJ1-5	CASNYLTGDSQPQHF	TGTGCCAGTAATTATTTGACAGGGGATAGTCAGCCCCAGCATTTT
NA	TRBD2	TRBV7-2	TRBJ2-3	CASSFPGLASADTQYF	TGTGCCAGCAGCTTTCCGGGACTAGCATCTGCAGATACGCAGTATTTT
NA	TRBD2	TRBV2	TRBJ2-3	CASSGRPGLAGDTQYF	TGTGCCAGCAGTGGCAGACCGGGACTAGCGGGCGATACGCAGTATTTT
NA	TRBD2	TRBV3-1/TRBV3-2	TRBJ2-7	CASSQDMGGLAGVSSYEQYF	TGTGCCAGCAGCCAAGATATGGGGGGACTAGCGGGAGTGAGCTCCTACGAGCAGTACTTC
NA	TRBD2	TRBV4-2	TRBJ2-7	CASSQDRLAGYEQYF	TGTGCCAGCAGCCAAGATCGACTAGCGGGCTACGAGCAGTACTTC
NA	TRBD2	TRBV7-6	TRBJ2-3	CASSRSLAGVADTQYF	TGTGCCAGCAGCCGATCGCTAGCGGGAGTGGCAGATACGCAGTATTTT
NA	TRBD1	TRBV6-6	TRBJ2-7	CASSWGQGYEQYF	TGTGCCAGCAGCTGGGGACAGGGGTACGAGCAGTACTTC
NA	NA	TRBV20-1	TRBJ2-3	CSASQVTSTDTQYF	TGCAGTGCTAGTCAGGTAACTAGCACAGATACGCAGTATTTT
once	NA	TRBV5-1	TRBJ2-5	CASSPLPPEETQYF	TGCGCCAGCAGCCCTCTTCCCCCTGAAGAGACCCAGTACTTC
NA	NA	TRBV29-1	TRBJ2-5	CSVEFGAGETQYF	TGCAGCGTTGAATTTGGGGCTGGCGAGACCCAGTACTTC
NA	TRBD1	TRBV5-4	TRBJ2-3	CASSPWGGQGGDTQYF	TGTGCCAGCTCCCCCTGGGGGGGACAGGGTGGAGATACGCAGTATTTT
NA	NA	TRBV19	TRBJ1-1	CASSSGWYTEAFF	TGTGCCAGTAGTTCGGGGTGGTACACTGAAGCTTTCTTT
NA	NA	TRBV9	TRBJ1-5	CASSAGVGNQPQHF	TGTGCCAGCAGCGCAGGGGTGGGCAATCAGCCCCAGCATTTT
NA	NA	TRBV30	TRBJ1-3	CASSGRVAGNTIYF	TGTGCCTCATCGGGAAGGGTCGCGGGAAACACCATATATTTT
NA	NA	TRBV19	TRBJ2-1	CASSIPGRHNEQFF	TGTGCCAGTAGTATCCCAGGGCGCCACAATGAGCAGTTCTTC
NA	NA	TRBV28	TRBJ2-7	CASRGQVTSSYEQYF	TGTGCCAGCAGGGGCCAGGTAACGAGCTCCTACGAGCAGTACTTC
once	NA	TRBV18	TRBJ1-2	CASSPEDFNYGYTF	TGTGCCAGCTCACCAGAGGATTTCAACTATGGCTACACCTTC
NA	NA	TRBV29-1	TRBJ2-1	CSVDNAGNEQFF	TGCAGCGTTGACAATGCCGGGAATGAGCAGTTCTTC
NA	TRBD2	TRBV5-1	TRBJ2-3	CASSFRLAGDTQYF	TGCGCCAGCAGCTTCCGACTAGCGGGTGATACGCAGTATTTT
NA	TRBD2	TRBV4-2	TRBJ2-3	CASSHTSGSADTQYF	TGTGCCAGCAGCCATACTAGCGGGAGTGCAGATACGCAGTATTTT
NA	NA	TRBV20-1	TRBJ2-3	CSAPIPDTQYF	TGCAGTGCTCCCATTCCAGATACGCAGTATTTT
NA	NA	TRBV28	TRBJ2-7	CASSPYNAGPYEQYF	TGTGCCAGCAGCCCTTACAACGCGGGGCCCTACGAGCAGTACTTC
NA	TRBD1	TRBV19	TRBJ1-4	CASRGQGATNEKLFF	TGTGCCAGTAGAGGACAGGGCGCAACTAATGAAAAACTGTTTTTT
NA	TRBD2	TRBV5-6	TRBJ2-7	CASSRRTSGSGNEQYF	TGTGCCAGCAGCCGTCGGACTAGCGGGAGTGGAAACGAGCAGTACTTC
NA	NA	TRBV5-1	TRBJ1-6	CASKREAPGSPLHF	TGCGCCAGCAAGAGGGAGGCGCCCGGGTCACCCCTCCACTTT
NA	TRBD2	TRBV27	TRBJ2-3	CASSPRGGQGVTDTQYF	TGTGCCAGCAGTCCACGGGGGGGGCAAGGGGTCACAGATACGCAGTATTTT
NA	NA	TRBV21-1	TRBJ2-1	CASSTRDTSYNEQFF	TGTGCCAGCAGCACTCGGGACACCTCCTACAATGAGCAGTTCTTC
NA	TRBD1	TRBV3-1/TRBV3-2	TRBJ1-1	CASSQEGQRAEAFF	TGTGCCAGCAGCCAAGAGGGACAGCGAGCTGAAGCTTTCTTT
NA	NA	TRBV7-2	TRBJ2-3	CASSLLSQGPDTQYF	TGTGCCAGCAGCCTTCTGAGTCAGGGTCCAGATACGCAGTATTTT
NA	NA	TRBV4-3	TRBJ1-1	CASSQGVANTEAFF	TGCGCCAGCAGCCAAGGTGTAGCGAACACTGAAGCTTTCTTT
NA	TRBD2	TRBV2	TRBJ2-1	CASTALAGINEQFF	TGTGCCAGCACGGCACTAGCGGGGATCAATGAGCAGTTCTTC
NA	NA	TRBV15	TRBJ2-7	CATSRDLESSYEQYF	TGTGCCACCAGCAGAGATCTGGAGAGCTCCTACGAGCAGTACTTC
NA	TRBD1	TRBV18	TRBJ2-7	CASSPETGDNEQYF	TGTGCCAGCTCACCCGAGACAGGGGACAACGAGCAGTACTTC
few	NA	TRBV30	TRBJ1-5	CAWSVRGDLSRPQHF	TGTGCCTGGAGTGTACGGGGGGACCTGTCGAGGCCCCAGCATTTT
NA	TRBD2	TRBV3-1/TRBV3-2	TRBJ2-3	CASSHGWRGVCDTQYF	TGTGCCAGCAGCCACGGATGGCGGGGGGTTTGTGATACGCAGTATTTT
NA	NA	TRBV19	TRBJ2-2	CASSIRSRDTGELFF	TGTGCCAGTAGTATCCGGTCTCGGGACACCGGGGAGCTGTTTTTT
once	NA	TRBV3-1/TRBV3-2	TRBJ2-3	CASSPVLSDTQYF	TGTGCCAGCAGCCCGGTATTATCAGATACGCAGTATTTT
NA	NA	TRBV13	TRBJ2-3	CASSPSTDTQYF	TGTGCCAGCAGCCCAAGCACAGATACGCAGTATTTT
NA	TRBD1	TRBV5-1	TRBJ1-5	CASSLGTGVDQPQHF	TGCGCCAGCAGTCTCGGGACAGGGGTAGATCAGCCCCAGCATTTT
NA	NA	TRBV5-4	TRBJ2-5	CASSSVRQGRGGETQYF	TGTGCCAGCAGCTCAGTTCGACAGGGTCGGGGGGGCGAGACCCAGTACTTC
NA	TRBD1	TRBV2	TRBJ1-5	CASSLPGQGGNQPQHF	TGTGCCAGCAGTTTACCGGGACAGGGGGGCAATCAGCCCCAGCATTTT
NA	TRBD1	TRBV7-8	TRBJ1-2	CASSLGDRGGGYTF	TGTGCCAGCAGCTTAGGGGACAGGGGTGGAGGCTACACCTTC
NA	TRBD1	TRBV7-9	TRBJ2-5	CASSPTGTGGSETQYF	TGTGCCAGCAGCCCGACCGGGACAGGGGGTTCGGAGACCCAGTACTTC
NA	NA	TRBV28	TRBJ1-1	CASSLPGLLAFF	TGTGCCAGCAGTTTGCCCGGGTTACTAGCTTTCTTT
NA	NA	TRBV9	TRBJ2-5	CASSVEGGTQETQYF	TGTGCCAGCAGCGTAGAGGGGGGGACCCAAGAGACCCAGTACTTC
NA	NA	TRBV18	TRBJ2-7	CASSPSDREDEQYF	TGTGCCAGCTCACCAAGTGACAGGGAGGACGAGCAGTACTTC
NA	TRBD1	TRBV7-2	TRBJ2-7	CASSPTGGPGQGSF	TGTGCCAGCAGCCCGACCGGGGGACCGGGACAGGGATCCTTC
NA	TRBD2	TRBV27	TRBJ2-2	CASSWTSGRAYSTGELFF	TGTGCCAGCAGTTGGACTAGCGGGAGGGCCTACTCCACCGGGGAGCTGTTTTTT
NA	NA	TRBV7-9	TRBJ1-5	CASSFALEGDQPQHF	TGTGCCAGCAGCTTTGCGCTAGAGGGGGATCAGCCCCAGCATTTT